This T cell receptor (beta chain) was retrieved from a study of cytomegalovirus exposure and HLA in healthy donors. This PCR relied on a set of 60 Vbeta primers and 13 Jbeta primers. The table came from immunoSEQ multiplex PCR; TCRdb's copy has only in-frame clones and leaves some out. The data hold 160,000 or so clones, with around 76% observed a single time. The study's findings and limits: Reported findings show TCR beta sequences accurately forecast HLA-A and HLA-B alleles in most subjects.

Note on this clone: Its matching antigen is unknown.

Sample: PBMCs. This sequence was found in a man aged 35-49 years in good health and CMV-seronegative.

The CDR3 nucleotides are TGTGCCAGCAGCAGGACAGGTGACCTAAATCAGCCCCAGCATTTT. It translates to CASSRTGDLNQPQHF. The chain has TRBV9 and TRBJ1-5, with 7 bases lining up with TRBD1. The CDR3 extends over 15 amino acids. Germline lookup yields CDR1 SGDLS and CDR2 YYNGEE. V shed 4 bases and J 4 bases; nucleotides not matched to a gene: 8. The variable domain in full, with the rest retrieved from reference TRBV9 and TRBJ1-5, is DSGVTQTPKHLITATGQRVTLRCSPRSGDLSVYWYQQSLDQGLQFLIQYYNGEERAKGNILERFSAQQFPDLHSELNLSSLELGDSALYFCASSRTGDLNQPQHFGDGTRLSIL.